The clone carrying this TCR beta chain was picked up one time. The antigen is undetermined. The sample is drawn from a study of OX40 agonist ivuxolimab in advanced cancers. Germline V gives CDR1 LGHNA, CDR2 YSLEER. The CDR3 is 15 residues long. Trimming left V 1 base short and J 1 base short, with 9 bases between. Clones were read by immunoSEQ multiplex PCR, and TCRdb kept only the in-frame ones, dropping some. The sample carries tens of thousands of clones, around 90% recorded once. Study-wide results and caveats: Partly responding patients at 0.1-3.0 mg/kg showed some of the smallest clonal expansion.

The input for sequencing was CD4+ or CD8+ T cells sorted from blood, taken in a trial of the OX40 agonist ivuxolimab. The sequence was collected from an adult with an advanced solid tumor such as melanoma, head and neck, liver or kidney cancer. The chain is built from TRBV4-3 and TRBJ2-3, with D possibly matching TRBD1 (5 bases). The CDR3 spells CASSQGARGTDTQYF. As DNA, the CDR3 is TGCGCCAGCAGCCAAGGAGCCAGGGGCACAGATACGCAGTATTTT.